This TCR beta chain is drawn from a study of blood T cell repertoires in COVID-19. Study-level information: Samples taken during acute and convalescent COVID-19 were collected in the United States, Italy and Spain. T cells, B-cell-depleted T cells, or PBMCs supplied cDNA or gDNA.

This clone was seen a single time. In the original workflow: Amplification of reference gene primers provided the estimated nucleated cell counts. The repertoire was sequenced with immunoSEQ multiplex PCR; TCRdb's copy has only in-frame clones and lacks some. From that table come the V and J calls and clone size; the DNA was used to work out D and trimming. There are some 250,000 clones in the sample; 84% occur only once, and 4.2% lies in the top ten. The CDR3 covers 11 residues. With 7 bases removed from V and 1 base from J, the gap between germline ends came to 3 bases. The sequenced sample was peripheral blood. V usage is TRBV23-1 and J usage is TRBJ2-3; D is undetermined. TRBV23-1 carries the ORF label, with uncertain function. This receptor was taken from a man aged 55 to 70 with acute or convalescent COVID-19. The CDR3 region is CASTGTDTQYF. The CDR3 nucleotides are TGCGCCAGCACCGGCACAGATACGCAGTATTTT.